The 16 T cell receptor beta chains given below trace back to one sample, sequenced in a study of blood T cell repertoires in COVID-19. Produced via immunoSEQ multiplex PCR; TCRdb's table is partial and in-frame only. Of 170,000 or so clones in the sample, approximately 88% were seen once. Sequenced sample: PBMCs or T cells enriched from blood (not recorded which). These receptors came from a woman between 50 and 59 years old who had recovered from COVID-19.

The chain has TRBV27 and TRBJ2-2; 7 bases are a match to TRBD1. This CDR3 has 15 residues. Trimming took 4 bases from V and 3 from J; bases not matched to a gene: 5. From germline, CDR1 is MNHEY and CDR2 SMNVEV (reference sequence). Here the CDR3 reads CASSSGTDDTGELFF. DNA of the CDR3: TGTGCCAGCAGTTCCGGGACAGATGACACCGGGGAGCTGTTTTTT.

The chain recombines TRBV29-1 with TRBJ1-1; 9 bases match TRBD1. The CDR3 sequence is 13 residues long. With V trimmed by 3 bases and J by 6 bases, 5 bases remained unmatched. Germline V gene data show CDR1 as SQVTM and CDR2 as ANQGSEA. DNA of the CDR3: TGCAGCGTTGAGAAGGACAGGGGCCCTGAAGCTTTCTTT. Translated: CSVEKDRGPEAFF.

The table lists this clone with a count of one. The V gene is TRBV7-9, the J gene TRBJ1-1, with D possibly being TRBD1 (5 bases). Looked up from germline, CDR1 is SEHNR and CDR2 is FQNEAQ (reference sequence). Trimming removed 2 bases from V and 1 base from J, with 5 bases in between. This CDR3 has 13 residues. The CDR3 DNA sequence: TGTGCCAGCAGCTTAAGGGGGAACACTGAAGCTTTCTTT. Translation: CASSLRGNTEAFF. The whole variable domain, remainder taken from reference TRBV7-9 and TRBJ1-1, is DTGVSQNPRHKITKRGQNVTFRCDPISEHNRLYWYRQTLGQGPEFLTYFQNEAQLEKSRLLSDRFSAERPKGSFSTLEIQRTEQGDSAMYLCASSLRGNTEAFFGQGTRLTVV.

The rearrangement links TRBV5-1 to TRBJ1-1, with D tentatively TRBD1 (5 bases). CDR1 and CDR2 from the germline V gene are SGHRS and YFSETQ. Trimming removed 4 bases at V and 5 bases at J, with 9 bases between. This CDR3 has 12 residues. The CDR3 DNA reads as TGCGCCAGCAGCCCAGGGATGACTGAAGCTTTCTTT. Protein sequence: CASSPGMTEAFF.

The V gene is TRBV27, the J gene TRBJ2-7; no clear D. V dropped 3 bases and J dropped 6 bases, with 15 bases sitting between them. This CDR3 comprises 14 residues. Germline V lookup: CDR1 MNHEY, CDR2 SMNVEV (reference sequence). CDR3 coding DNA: TGTGCCAGCAGTTTCGCCACGAATGGGCGCGAGCAGTACTTC. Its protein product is CASSFATNGREQYF.

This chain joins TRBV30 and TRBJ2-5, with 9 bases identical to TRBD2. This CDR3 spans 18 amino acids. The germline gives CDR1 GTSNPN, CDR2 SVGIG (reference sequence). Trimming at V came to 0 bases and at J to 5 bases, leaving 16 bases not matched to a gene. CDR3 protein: CAWSVYVQASGVGETQYF. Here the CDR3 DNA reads TGTGCCTGGAGTGTTTATGTTCAGGCTAGCGGGGTGGGGGAGACCCAGTACTTC.

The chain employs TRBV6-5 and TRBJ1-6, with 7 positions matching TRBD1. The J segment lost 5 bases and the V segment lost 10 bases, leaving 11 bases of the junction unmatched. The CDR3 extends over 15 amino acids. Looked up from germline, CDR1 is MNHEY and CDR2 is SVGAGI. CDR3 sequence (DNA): TGTGCCACCCTACCGGACAGGAGGAATAATTCACCCCTCCACTTT. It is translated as CATLPDRRNNSPLHF.

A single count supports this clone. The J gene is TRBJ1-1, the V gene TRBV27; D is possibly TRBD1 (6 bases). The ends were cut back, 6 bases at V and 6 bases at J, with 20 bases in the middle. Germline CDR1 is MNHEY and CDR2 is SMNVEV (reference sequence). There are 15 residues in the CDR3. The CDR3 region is CASSLGVGTPPEAFF. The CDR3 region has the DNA TGTGCCAGCAGCCTGGGTGTCGGGACACCCCCTGAAGCTTTCTTT.

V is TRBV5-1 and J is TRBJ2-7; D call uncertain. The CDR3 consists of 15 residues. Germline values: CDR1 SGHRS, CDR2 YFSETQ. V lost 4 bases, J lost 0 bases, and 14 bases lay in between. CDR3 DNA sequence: TGCGCCAGCAGCGGAGACTCAACTCCCTCCTACGAGCAGTACTTC. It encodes CASSGDSTPSYEQYF. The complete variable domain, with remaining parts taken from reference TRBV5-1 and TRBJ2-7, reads KAGVTQTPRYLIKTRGQQVTLSCSPISGHRSVSWYQQTPGQGLQFLFEYFSETQRNKGNFPGRFSGRQFSNSRSEMNVSTLELGDSALYLCASSGDSTPSYEQYFGPGTRLTVT.

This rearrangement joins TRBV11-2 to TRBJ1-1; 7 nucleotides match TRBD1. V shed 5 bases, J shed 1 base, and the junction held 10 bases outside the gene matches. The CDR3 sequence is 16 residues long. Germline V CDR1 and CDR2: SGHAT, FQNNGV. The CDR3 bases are TGTGCCAGCAGCCCAACCCTCGGGACAGCGAACACTGAAGCTTTCTTT. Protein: CASSPTLGTANTEAFF.

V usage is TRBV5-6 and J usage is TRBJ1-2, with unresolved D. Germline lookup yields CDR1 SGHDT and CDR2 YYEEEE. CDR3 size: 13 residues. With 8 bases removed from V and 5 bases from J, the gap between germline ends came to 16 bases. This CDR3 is CASTKTGGYGYTF. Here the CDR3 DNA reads TGTGCCAGTACCAAGACGGGCGGGTATGGCTACACCTTC.

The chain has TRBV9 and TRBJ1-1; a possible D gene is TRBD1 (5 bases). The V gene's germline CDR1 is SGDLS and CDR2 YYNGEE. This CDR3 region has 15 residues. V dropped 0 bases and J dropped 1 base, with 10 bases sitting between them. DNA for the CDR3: TGTGCCAGCAGCGTAGAGGGGTCAAGGAACACTGAAGCTTTCTTT. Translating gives CASSVEGSRNTEAFF.

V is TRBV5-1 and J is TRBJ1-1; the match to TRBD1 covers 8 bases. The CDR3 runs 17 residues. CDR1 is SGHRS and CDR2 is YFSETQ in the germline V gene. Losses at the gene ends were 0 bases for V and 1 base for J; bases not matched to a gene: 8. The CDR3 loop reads CASSLDGDRRTNTEAFF. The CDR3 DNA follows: TGCGCCAGCAGCTTGGACGGGGACAGGAGAACGAACACTGAAGCTTTCTTT.

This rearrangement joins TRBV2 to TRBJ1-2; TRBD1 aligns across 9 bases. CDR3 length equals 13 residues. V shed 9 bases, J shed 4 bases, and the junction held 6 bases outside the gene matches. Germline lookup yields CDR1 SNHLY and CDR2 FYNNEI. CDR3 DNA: TGTGCCAGATGGGGACAGGGTGCCTATGGCTACACCTTC. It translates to CARWGQGAYGYTF.

Here the CDR3 DNA reads TGTGCCAGCAGCTCCACGGGGTCCGCCACTGAAGCTTTCTTT. Translation gives CASSSTGSATEAFF. V usage is TRBV7-2 and J usage is TRBJ1-1, with D hard to call. V lost 4 bases and J lost 4, with 13 bases in between. The CDR3 length is 14 residues. Germline loops: CDR1 SGHTA, CDR2 FQGNSA. Looking up the rest from reference TRBV7-2 and TRBJ1-1 gives the full variable domain: GAGVSQSPSNKVTEKGKDVELRCDPISGHTALYWYRQSLGQGLEFLIYFQGNSAPDKSGLPSDRFSAERTGGSVSTLTIQRTQQEDSAVYLCASSSTGSATEAFFGQGTRLTVV.

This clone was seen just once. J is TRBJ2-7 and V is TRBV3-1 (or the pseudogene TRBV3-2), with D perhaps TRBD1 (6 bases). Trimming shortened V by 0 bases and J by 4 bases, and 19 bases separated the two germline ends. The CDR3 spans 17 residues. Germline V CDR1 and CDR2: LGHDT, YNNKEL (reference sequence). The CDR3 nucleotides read TGTGCCAGCAGCCAAGAAGCCGGGACACTCGGGTTTTACGAGCAGTACTTC. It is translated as CASSQEAGTLGFYEQYF.